Below, 32 T cell receptor beta chains from the same sample are listed, as sequenced in a study of T-cell reconstitution after alpha-beta-depleted transplantation in children. TCRbeta library preparation incorporated unique molecular identifiers. TCRdb passed the PCR reads through MiXCR, listing each CDR3 protein once. The sample yields hundreds of thousands of distinct CDR3 sequences, roughly 15% seen once. Specimen: PBMCs from the stem cell graft donor, collected from the stem cell graft. Source of these receptors: a human donor who donated a stem cell graft to a child with acute myeloid leukemia.

In its sample, this clonotype was seen many times. The junction and the germline gene differ at one end; a read error may be behind it. V and J are TRBV20-1 and TRBJ2-7; TRBD2 matches at 9 bases. The CDR3 is 15 residues long. The germline gives CDR1 DFQATT, CDR2 SNEGSKA (reference sequence). CDR3 protein: CSARDTTGTSYGQYF. CDR3 coding DNA: TGCAGTGCTAGAGATACTACGGGGACTAGCTACGGGCAGTACTTC.

This clonotype was seen repeatedly, ten times or more. This chain connects TRBV29-1 to TRBJ2-7; D unclear. From germline, CDR1 is SQVTM and CDR2 ANQGSEA. V was shortened by 3 bases and J by 6 bases, with 12 bases between the two germline ends. This CDR3 comprises 12 residues. CDR3 coding DNA: TGCAGCGTTGACTCGGTAACCCGCGAGCAGTACTTC. Translated: CSVDSVTREQYF.

A note on this clonotype: One end of the junction varies from germline; a read error may be responsible. The chain uses TRBV24-1 and TRBJ2-3; D is possibly TRBD2 (6 bases). The CDR3 sequence is 17 residues long. Germline V gene sequence: CDR1 KGHDR, CDR2 SFDVKD. The CDR3 DNA sequence: TGTGCCAACAGTGATTTGCGACGGGGGACCAGTCCGGATACGCAGTATTTT. Amino acid sequence: CANSDLRRGTSPDTQYF.

This clonotype showed up many times. The chain has TRBV20-1 and TRBJ2-4; TRBD1 matches 7 bases. The CDR3 contains 13 residues. The germline V gene has CDR1 DFQATT and CDR2 SNEGSKA (reference sequence). Losses at the gene ends were 2 bases for V and 7 bases for J; bases not matched to a gene: 5. This CDR3 is CSARKGQSNIQYF. The CDR3 bases are TGCAGTGCTAGAAAGGGACAGAGTAACATTCAGTACTTC.

For this clonotype: This may stem from a read error, because a much larger clone lies one nucleotide away. The gene calls are TRBV20-1 and TRBJ2-3, with D tentatively TRBD1 (6 bases). The CDR3 runs to 13 residues. CDR1 is DFQATT, CDR2 SNEGSKA, per germline (reference sequence). CDR3 sequence (DNA): TGCAGTTCTAGAGATTTGCGACAGGAAGCGCAGTATTTT. Translated: CSSRDLRQEAQYF.

This clonotype has at least ten counts. This chain joins TRBV5-6 and TRBJ1-4; D perhaps matches TRBD1 (5 bases). V was cut by 1 base and J by 7 bases, with 14 bases left in between. Germline-derived CDR1 and CDR2 are SGHDT and YYEEEE. The CDR3 contains 15 residues. CDR3: CASSLLRQSVEKLFF. The DNA of the CDR3 is TGTGCCAGCAGCTTGTTACGACAGAGCGTTGAAAAACTGTTTTTT.

This clonotype was observed at least ten times. This chain uses TRBV10-3 with TRBJ2-7; a possible D gene is TRBD2 (6 bases). This CDR3 spans 13 amino acids. CDR1 and CDR2 from the germline V gene are ENHRY and SYGVKD. The V end lost 2 bases, the J end lost 5 bases, and 10 bases lay between the germline ends. CDR3 protein: CAISESWGDEQYV. The CDR3 DNA sequence: TGTGCCATCAGTGAGAGTTGGGGGGACGAGCAGTACGTC.

The gene calls are TRBV30 and TRBJ1-3; D remains ambiguous. Trimming removed 4 bases from V and 3 bases from J, with 16 bases in between. CDR1 is GTSNPN and CDR2 is SVGIG in the germline V gene (reference sequence). This CDR3 spans 15 amino acids. CDR3 protein: CAWNPLGALGNTIYF. The CDR3 coding sequence is TGTGCCTGGAACCCTCTCGGAGCCCTTGGAAACACCATATATTTT.

Regarding this clonotype: Just one base apart from a much larger clone, this may be a read error. The conserved phenylalanine or tryptophan normally closing the CDR3 is absent here, so this likely arose from a read error. This rearrangement joins TRBV20-1 to TRBJ2-5; maybe TRBD1 (5 bases). The germline CDR1 and CDR2 sequences are DFQATT and SNEGSKA (reference sequence). Trimming removed 4 bases at V and 3 bases at J, with 15 bases between. The CDR3 totals 14 residues. CDR3 coding DNA: TGCAGTGCTAACAGGTTCCGGTTAAAAGAGACCCAGTACCTC. The encoded protein is CSANRFRLKETQYL.

This clonotype has just a few counts. The rearrangement links TRBV7-9 to TRBJ1-1, with D maybe TRBD1 (5 bases). The CDR3 length is 14 residues. From germline, CDR1 is SEHNR and CDR2 FQNEAQ (reference sequence). Trimming removed 5 bases from V and 4 bases from J, with 14 bases in between. This chain's CDR3 is CASSARGLGTEAFF. For the CDR3, the DNA is TGTGCCAGCAGCGCTCGGGGGTTAGGCACTGAAGCTTTCTTT.

At least ten counts were recorded for this clonotype. V usage is TRBV6-1 and J usage is TRBJ2-2; D is unresolved. From germline, CDR1 is MNHNS and CDR2 SASEGT. The ends were cut back, 4 bases at V and 8 bases at J, with 8 bases in the middle. This CDR3 contains 12 residues. CDR3: CASSVLGGELFF. The CDR3 nucleotides are TGTGCCAGCAGTGTCCTAGGGGGGGAGCTGTTTTTT.

This clonotype was seen repeatedly, ten times or more. This chain joins TRBV12-3 or TRBV12-4 and TRBJ2-1; D possibly matches TRBD1 or TRBD2 (5 bases each). The CDR3 loop spans 14 amino acids. V was trimmed by 6 bases and J by 2 bases, leaving 11 bases between them. CDR3 region: CASSRDGAYNEQFF. The CDR3 region has the DNA TGTGCCAGCAGCCGGGACGGGGCCTACAATGAGCAGTTCTTC.

This clonotype has only a few counts. V is TRBV12-3 or TRBV12-4 and J is TRBJ1-5, with TRBD1 identical over 7 bases. CDR3 length equals 16 residues. With 5 bases clipped from V and 4 bases from J, the junction kept 11 bases outside the gene matches. The CDR3 reads CASSHLDRDVNQPQHF. DNA for the CDR3: TGTGCCAGCAGTCACCTCGACAGGGACGTTAATCAGCCCCAGCATTTT.

In this sample, this clonotype turned up a few times. The chain carries TRBV5-1 and TRBJ2-7, with TRBD1 as a possible D gene (5 bases). V lost 2 bases to trimming and J lost 2 bases, with 14 bases between them. The germline V gene encodes CDR1 SGHRS and CDR2 YFSETQ. The CDR3 has 15 residues. Written as DNA, the CDR3 is TGCGCCAGCAGCTTTGCAAGTGGGGCTCCCTACGAGCAGTACGTC. Protein sequence: CASSFASGAPYEQYV.

This clonotype turned up a few times. This chain links TRBV20-1 with TRBJ2-4, with D perhaps being TRBD1 or TRBD2 (5 bases each). This CDR3 has 14 residues. Germline V gene sequence: CDR1 DFQATT, CDR2 SNEGSKA (reference sequence). V was pared by 6 bases and J by 5 bases, with 17 bases between. This chain's CDR3 is CSAPGRRAENIQYF. In DNA form, the CDR3 reads TGCAGTGCGCCGGGACGGCGGGCGGAAAACATTCAGTACTTC.

This clonotype was found many times. The gene calls are TRBV7-2 and TRBJ1-2; no clear D gene. Germline lookup yields CDR1 SGHTA and CDR2 FQGNSA. V lost 1 base and J 4 bases, leaving 10 bases between the germline ends. CDR3 length: 14 amino acids. The CDR3 sequence is CASSLDSGAYGYTF. The CDR3 nucleotides are TGTGCCAGCAGCTTAGACTCCGGAGCCTATGGCTACACCTTC.

The J gene is TRBJ1-5, the V gene TRBV5-6; D is perhaps TRBD1 (6 bases). Per germline, CDR1 SGHDT and CDR2 YYEEEE. The CDR3 length is 12 residues. With 10 bases removed from V and 8 bases from J, the gap between germline ends came to 16 bases. CDR3 in DNA: TGTGCCTCCTCGGGGGCGGGTAAGCCCCAGCATTTT. It codes for CASSGAGKPQHF.

In this sample, this clonotype turned up a few times. The CDR3 is CASSLSWGGPYEQYV. CDR3 bases: TGTGCCAGCAGCTTGAGCTGGGGCGGCCCCTACGAGCAGTACGTC. V gene TRBV5-6 combines with J gene TRBJ2-7; tentative D call: TRBD1 (5 bases). Between the trimmed V and J ends, which lost 1 base and 2 bases, there was a span of 13 bases. This CDR3 has 15 residues. Germline CDR1 reads SGHDT; CDR2 reads YYEEEE.

This clonotype came up many times. The chain joins TRBV20-1 to TRBJ2-1; D is ambiguous. Looked up from germline, CDR1 is DFQATT and CDR2 is SNEGSKA (reference sequence). Between the trimmed V and J ends, which lost 6 bases and 6 bases, there was a span of 6 bases. The CDR3 length is 10 residues. CDR3 protein: CSAPSNEQFF. CDR3 nucleotide sequence: TGCAGTGCCCCGAGCAATGAGCAGTTCTTC.

To note about this clonotype: This may be a read error: a much more frequent sequence differs by one nucleotide. This chain joins TRBV11-3 and TRBJ2-3; D unresolved. There are 12 residues in the CDR3. CDR1 SGHNT and CDR2 YENEEA come from the germline V gene. The CDR3 region is CPSSFHTDTQYF. CDR3 coding DNA: TGTCCCAGCAGCTTCCACACAGATACGCAGTATTTT.

The chain links TRBV12-3 or TRBV12-4 to TRBJ2-3; a possible D gene is TRBD1 (5 bases). This CDR3 is 16 amino acids long. Trimming took 6 bases from V and 2 from J, leaving 18 bases between them. In DNA form, the CDR3 reads TGTGCCAGCAGCCTTGGGATCGACAGACCCACAGATACGCAGTATTTT. This gives the protein CASSLGIDRPTDTQYF.

This clonotype was detected ten times or more. The chain uses TRBV12-3 or TRBV12-4 and TRBJ1-6, with D unresolved. Trimming stripped 2 bases from V and 4 bases from J, with 3 bases between. This CDR3 contains 13 residues. The CDR3 coding sequence is TGTGCCAGCAGTTTACGTTATAATTCACCCCTCCACTTT. Protein sequence: CASSLRYNSPLHF.

Comment on this clonotype: Given a much more abundant clone one base away, this may be a read error. The J gene is TRBJ2-5, the V gene TRBV10-1; D remains unclear. V lost 6 bases and J lost 4, with 12 bases in between. From germline, CDR1 is WNHNN and CDR2 SYGVQD (reference sequence). CDR3 size: 13 residues. Here the CDR3 DNA reads TGCGCCAGCAGGTCTGGTACTGGAGAGACCCAGTACTTC. The encoded protein is CASRSGTGETQYF.

In the case of this clonotype: One end of the junction does not line up with germline, which may come from a read error. V gene TRBV7-7 combines with J gene TRBJ2-3, with D tentatively TRBD1 or TRBD2 (5 bases each). CDR1 is SSHAT, CDR2 FNYEAQ, per germline (reference sequence). CDR3 size: 19 residues. The CDR3 sequence is CVSSLEAVASGQGTDTQYF. The CDR3 coding sequence is TGTGTCAGCAGCTTAGAGGCTGTCGCTTCGGGGCAGGGTACGGATACGCAGTATTTT.

This clonotype was seen once. The V and J genes are TRBV28 and TRBJ1-1; no clear D. V was clipped by 3 bases and J by 7 bases, with 12 bases between them. CDR3 length equals 13 residues. Per germline, CDR1 MDHEN and CDR2 SYDVKM. The chain's CDR3 is CASSFNQNGEAFF. For the CDR3, the DNA is TGTGCCAGCAGTTTTAACCAGAACGGTGAAGCTTTCTTT.

J is TRBJ2-7 and V is TRBV11-2; D is unresolved. The CDR3 is made up of 12 amino acids. The germline V gene has CDR1 SGHAT and CDR2 FQNNGV. The germline V and J ends were trimmed by 5 bases and 2 bases, with 7 bases remaining between them. The CDR3 is CASSQQTYEQYV. Written as DNA, the CDR3 is TGTGCCAGCAGCCAGCAGACCTACGAGCAGTACGTC.

This clonotype was seen at least ten times. The chain joins TRBV20-1 to TRBJ1-2; D remains unclear. Germline CDR1 reads DFQATT; CDR2 reads SNEGSKA (reference sequence). V lost 5 bases, J lost 1 base, and 11 bases lay in between. CDR3 size: 13 residues. The CDR3 sequence: CSAPVGFNYGYTF. The CDR3 DNA reads TGCAGTGCTCCCGTCGGGTTTAACTATGGCTACACCTTC.

The rearrangement links TRBV4-2 to TRBJ1-5; D uncertain. CDR3 length equals 18 residues. V was trimmed by 4 bases and J by 2 bases, leaving 21 bases between them. The germline V gene encodes CDR1 LGHNA and CDR2 YNFKEQ. The CDR3 DNA follows: TGTGCCAGCAGCCCCGGGTTTCTATCCGGGATTGGCAATCAGCCCCAGCATTTT. Its protein product is CASSPGFLSGIGNQPQHF.

This clonotype turned up a few times. This chain joins TRBV30 and TRBJ2-1, with 8 bases aligning to TRBD1. The ends lost 2 bases at V and 14 bases at J; junction bases unmatched: 2. Germline CDR1 reads GTSNPN; CDR2 reads SVGIG (reference sequence). The CDR3 is 10 amino acids. CDR3 bases: TGTGCCTGGAGTCGACAGGGGAAGTTCTTC. Translating it yields CAWSRQGKFF.

The V gene is TRBV20-1, the J gene TRBJ2-2, with a tentative D call TRBD1 (6 bases). Germline-derived CDR1 and CDR2 are DFQATT and SNEGSKA (reference sequence). This CDR3 contains 13 residues. Trimming stripped 6 bases from V and 3 bases from J, with 11 bases between. CDR3 DNA sequence: TGCAGTGCCGATCCAGGGGACACCGGGGAGCTGTTTTTT. Translated: CSADPGDTGELFF.

This chain uses TRBV7-2 with TRBJ1-2; perhaps TRBD1 as D (5 bases). Trimming took off 5 bases at V and 4 bases at J, with 17 bases between the two ends. From germline, CDR1 is SGHTA and CDR2 FQGNSA. This CDR3 has 15 amino acids. CDR3 region: CASSVGTGGLYGYTF. The CDR3 DNA reads as TGTGCCAGCAGCGTGGGCACGGGGGGACTCTATGGCTACACCTTC. Full variable domain (rest looked up from reference TRBV7-2 and TRBJ1-2): GAGVSQSPSNKVTEKGKDVELRCDPISGHTALYWYRQSLGQGLEFLIYFQGNSAPDKSGLPSDRFSAERTGGSVSTLTIQRTQQEDSAVYLCASSVGTGGLYGYTFGSGTRLTVV.

This clonotype was observed a handful of times. The chain couples TRBV20-1 to TRBJ1-5; 7 bases align to TRBD1. CDR1 and CDR2 from the germline V gene are DFQATT and SNEGSKA (reference sequence). The CDR3 length is 13 residues. Trimming cost V 7 bases and J 4 bases; bases outside gene matches: 7. CDR3 region: CSGQGTENQPQHF. CDR3 DNA: TGCAGTGGACAAGGGACAGAAAATCAGCCCCAGCATTTT.